This TCR beta chain was documented in a study of cytomegalovirus exposure and HLA in healthy donors. General study findings and limits: A link between a missense DCLRE1C variant and TCR beta V- and J-gene trimming emerged from a later analysis. In a later analysis, across HLA loci, associated TCR counts were highest for DRB1, lowest for HLA-C. Overall, roughly 160 TCR beta chains were annotated as cytomegalovirus-associated. When a later analysis was performed, an Asian-associated ancestry cluster reportedly had fewer N-insertions than the 666-donor mean.

The primer mix had 60 Vbeta and 13 Jbeta primers. Produced via immunoSEQ multiplex PCR; TCRdb's table is partial and in-frame only. Of approximately 110,000 clones listed, around 76% were seen once; the top ten hold roughly 13%. The CDR3 runs 16 residues. Germline V gene data show CDR1 as MNHNY and CDR2 as SVGAGI (reference sequence). V dropped 0 bases and J dropped 4; count of bases not matched to a gene: 2. Turning to this clone: Its antigen is still unknown.

The rearrangement joins TRBV6-6 to TRBJ2-3, with 12 bases lining up with TRBD2. The TCR comes from a woman in her sixties in good health and CMV-seropositive. Sequencing input: PBMCs. The CDR3 reads CASSYSLAGGADTQYF. CDR3 sequence (DNA): TGTGCCAGCAGTTACTCGCTAGCGGGGGGGGCAGATACGCAGTATTTT.